These T cell receptor beta chains were read from a single sample in a study of regulatory T cells in long-lasting Graves disease. From the multiplex PCR reads, TCRdb called clonotypes with MiXCR, one entry per CDR3 protein. The sample holds 450,000 to 600,000 distinct CDR3 sequences, 15% to 20% seen once. The same sample was also used in a study of T cells in Graves' hyperthyroidism and ophthalmopathy.

Sample: peripheral blood mononuclear cells (PBMCs), taken at new diagnosis, from a patient treated with antithyroid drugs. These receptor sequences come from a man aged 40-50 years with Graves disease. Each CDR3 is given with its conserved first and last residue. Fields, in order: D gene, J gene, clone size, V gene, CDR3 protein, CDR3 DNA. A D gene is named only where the DNA matches it firmly. For some rows the clone size is stated as once, few or many, or as a class when expanded; others skip it.

d_call: .
j_call: TRBJ2-5
clone_size: many
v_call: TRBV20-1
cdr3_aa: CSAWDLQETQYF
cdr3_nt: TGCAGTGCTTGGGACCTCCAAGAGACCCAGTACTTC

d_call: .
j_call: TRBJ2-1
clone_size: few
v_call: TRBV29-1
cdr3_aa: CSVEEAWGQFF
cdr3_nt: TGCAGCGTTGAAGAGGCGTGGGGGCAGTTCTTC

d_call: TRBD1
j_call: TRBJ2-7
clone_size: many
v_call: TRBV30
cdr3_aa: CAWSAAWTGKGIEQYF
cdr3_nt: TGTGCCTGGAGTGCTGCATGGACAGGGAAAGGGATCGAGCAGTACTTC

d_call: TRBD2
j_call: TRBJ2-1
clone_size: many
v_call: TRBV28
cdr3_aa: CASSSAAGVPYNEQFF
cdr3_nt: TGTGCCAGCAGTTCGGCAGCGGGAGTCCCCTACAATGAGCAGTTCTTC

d_call: .
j_call: TRBJ2-7
clone_size: .
v_call: TRBV9
cdr3_aa: CASSVSGDYEQYF
cdr3_nt: TGTGCCAGCAGCGTGTCAGGAGACTACGAGCAGTACTTC

d_call: .
j_call: TRBJ2-1
clone_size: many
v_call: TRBV30
cdr3_aa: CAWGGQIRNNEQFF
cdr3_nt: TGTGCCTGGGGTGGACAGATTCGGAACAATGAGCAGTTCTTC

d_call: TRBD2
j_call: TRBJ2-1
clone_size: few
v_call: TRBV24-1
cdr3_aa: CATSDPKGLESYNEQFF
cdr3_nt: TGTGCCACCAGTGATCCCAAGGGACTAGAATCCTACAATGAGCAGTTCTTC

d_call: TRBD1
j_call: TRBJ2-2
clone_size: few
v_call: TRBV12-5
cdr3_aa: CASGRTGNTGELFF
cdr3_nt: TGTGCTAGTGGCCGGACAGGGAATACCGGGGAGCTGTTTTTT

d_call: .
j_call: TRBJ1-1
clone_size: many
v_call: TRBV6-1
cdr3_aa: CASSQGTPLNTEAFF
cdr3_nt: TGTGCCAGCAGCCAGGGGACCCCTCTGAACACTGAAGCTTTCTTT

d_call: TRBD1
j_call: TRBJ2-5
clone_size: few
v_call: TRBV5-1
cdr3_aa: CASSSGDRSQETQYF
cdr3_nt: TGCGCCAGCAGCTCGGGGGACAGGAGCCAAGAGACCCAGTACTTC

d_call: .
j_call: TRBJ2-1
clone_size: few
v_call: TRBV29-1
cdr3_aa: CSVEFSSYNEQFF
cdr3_nt: TGCAGCGTTGAATTTAGCTCCTACAATGAGCAGTTCTTC